The 2 T cell receptor beta chains below were found in one sample sequenced in a study of human T cells and chemical hapten exposure. TCRdb reprocessed the RACE reads with MiXCR, giving one entry per CDR3 protein. The repertoire includes tens of thousands of distinct CDR3 sequences, 9.3% of them detected once, and about an eighth sits in the top ten. Time point defined: patch test 1, 2 weeks after DPC sensitization. Treatment described: therapeutic diphenylcyclopropenone sensitization with weekly scalp DPC. The source material was whole blood, sampled in connection with sensitization to the hapten diphenylcyclopropenone (DPC). Receptors originate from a middle-aged woman with alopecia areata. Some clones in this sample may be carry-over from other donors' samples.

This clonotype came up many times. This chain joins TRBV5-1 and TRBJ2-1; 9 bases align to TRBD2. CDR3 length: 15 amino acids. After removal of 2 bases from V and 3 bases from J, the junction contained 3 bases not matched to a gene. Germline assignment: CDR1 SGHRS and CDR2 YFSETQ. The CDR3 protein is CASSFSAGGYNEQFF. DNA of the CDR3: TGCGCCAGCAGCTTTTCAGCGGGGGGCTACAATGAGCAGTTCTTC.

As regards this clonotype: A much larger clone differs from this one at a single base, so this may be a read error. The chain employs TRBV30 and TRBJ1-4; possible D gene TRBD1, 5 bases. This CDR3 comprises 11 residues. The ends were cut back, 5 bases at V and 8 bases at J, with 9 bases in the middle. Germline CDR1 GTSNPN, CDR2 SVGIG (reference sequence). As DNA, the CDR3 is TGTGCCTGGGGGTCAGGGGAAAAACTGTTTTTT. It codes for CAWGSGEKLFF.